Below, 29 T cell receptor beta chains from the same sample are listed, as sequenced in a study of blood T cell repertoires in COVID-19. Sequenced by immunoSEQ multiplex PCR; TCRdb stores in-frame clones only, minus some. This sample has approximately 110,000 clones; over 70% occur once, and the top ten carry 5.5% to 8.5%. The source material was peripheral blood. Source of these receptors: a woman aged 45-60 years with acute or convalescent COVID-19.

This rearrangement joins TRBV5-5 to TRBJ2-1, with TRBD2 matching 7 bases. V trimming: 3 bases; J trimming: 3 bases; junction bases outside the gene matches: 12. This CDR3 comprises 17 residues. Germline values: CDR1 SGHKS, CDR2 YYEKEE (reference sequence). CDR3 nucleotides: TGTGCCAGCAGCTGGGGGACTATTCCTGGGGGCTACAATGAGCAGTTCTTC. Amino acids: CASSWGTIPGGYNEQFF.

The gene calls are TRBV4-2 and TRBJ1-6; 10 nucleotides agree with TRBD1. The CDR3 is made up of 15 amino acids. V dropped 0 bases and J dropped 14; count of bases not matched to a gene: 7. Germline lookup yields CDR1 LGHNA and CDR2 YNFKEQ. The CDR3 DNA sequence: TGTGCCAGCAGCCAAGATCGACAGGGGGCGAGAACCCTCCACTTT. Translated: CASSQDRQGARTLHF.

The CDR3 DNA reads as TGTGCCAGCATCAACTATCCGGGACAGAACACTGAAGCTTTCTTT. Its translation: CASINYPGQNTEAFF. The chain couples TRBV5-8 to TRBJ1-1; tentative D call: TRBD1 (6 bases). The CDR3 is made up of 15 amino acids. V was cut by 6 bases and J by 1 base, with 16 bases left in between. In germline, CDR1 is SGHTS, CDR2 YDEGEE.

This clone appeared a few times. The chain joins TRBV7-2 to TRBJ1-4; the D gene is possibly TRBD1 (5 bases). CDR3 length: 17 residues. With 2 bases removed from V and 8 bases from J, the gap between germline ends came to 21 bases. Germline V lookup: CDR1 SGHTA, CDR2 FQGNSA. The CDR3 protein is CASSLNPPGGGGEKLFF. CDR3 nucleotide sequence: TGTGCCAGCAGCTTAAACCCCCCCGGAGGCGGGGGGGAAAAACTGTTTTTT.

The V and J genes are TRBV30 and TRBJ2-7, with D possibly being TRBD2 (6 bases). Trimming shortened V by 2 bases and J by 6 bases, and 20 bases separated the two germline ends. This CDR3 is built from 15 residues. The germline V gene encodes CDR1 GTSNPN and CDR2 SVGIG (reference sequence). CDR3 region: CAWSSRGGEVAEQYF. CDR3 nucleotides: TGTGCCTGGAGTTCCAGAGGAGGGGAAGTCGCCGAGCAGTACTTC.

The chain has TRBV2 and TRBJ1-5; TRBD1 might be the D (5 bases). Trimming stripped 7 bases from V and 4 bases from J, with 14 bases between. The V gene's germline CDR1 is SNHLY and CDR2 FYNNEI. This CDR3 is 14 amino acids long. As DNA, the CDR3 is TGTGCCAGCAATGTCGAGGCAGGGAATCAGCCCCAGCATTTT. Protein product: CASNVEAGNQPQHF.

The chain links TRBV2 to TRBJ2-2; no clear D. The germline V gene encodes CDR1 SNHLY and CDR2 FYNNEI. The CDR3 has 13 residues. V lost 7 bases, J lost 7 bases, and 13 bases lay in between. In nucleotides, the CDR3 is TGTGCCAGCAAGAGGTCTGGAAGCGGGGAGCTGTTTTTT. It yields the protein CASKRSGSGELFF.

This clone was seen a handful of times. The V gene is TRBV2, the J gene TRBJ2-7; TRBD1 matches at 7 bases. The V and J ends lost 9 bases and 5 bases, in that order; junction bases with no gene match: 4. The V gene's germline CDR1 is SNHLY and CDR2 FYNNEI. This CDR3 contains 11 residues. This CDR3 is CASRQGNEQYF. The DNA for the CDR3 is TGTGCCAGTAGACAGGGCAACGAGCAGTACTTC.

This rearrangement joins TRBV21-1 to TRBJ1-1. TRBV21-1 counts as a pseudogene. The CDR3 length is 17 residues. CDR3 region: CASSKVKKGGIDTEAFF. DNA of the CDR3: TGTGCCAGCAGCAAAGTTAAGAAGGGGGGGATAGACACTGAAGCTTTCTTT.

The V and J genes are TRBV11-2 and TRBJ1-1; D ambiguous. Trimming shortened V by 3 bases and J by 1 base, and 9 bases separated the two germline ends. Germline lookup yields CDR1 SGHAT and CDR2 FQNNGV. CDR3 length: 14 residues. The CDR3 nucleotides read TGTGCCAGCAGCTTCTCGGGAGAGAACACTGAAGCTTTCTTT. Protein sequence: CASSFSGENTEAFF. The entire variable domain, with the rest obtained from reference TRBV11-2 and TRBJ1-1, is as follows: EAGVAQSPRYKIIEKRQSVAFWCNPISGHATLYWYQQILGQGPKLLIQFQNNGVVDDSQLPKDRFSAERLKGVDSTLKIQPAKLEDSAVYLCASSFSGENTEAFFGQGTRLTVV.

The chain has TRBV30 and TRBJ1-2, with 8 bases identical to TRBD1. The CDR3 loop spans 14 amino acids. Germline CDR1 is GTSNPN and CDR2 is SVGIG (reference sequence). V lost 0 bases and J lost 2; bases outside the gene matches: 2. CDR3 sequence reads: CAWSVNRGNYGYTF. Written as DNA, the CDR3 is TGTGCCTGGAGTGTAAACAGGGGGAACTATGGCTACACCTTC.

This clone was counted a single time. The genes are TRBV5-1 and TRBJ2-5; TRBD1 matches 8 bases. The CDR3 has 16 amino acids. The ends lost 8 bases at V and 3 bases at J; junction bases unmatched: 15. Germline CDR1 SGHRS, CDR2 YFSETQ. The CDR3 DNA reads TGCGCCAGTGGCAAGGGGGATTTACAGGGGGAAGAGACCCAGTACTTC. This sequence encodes CASGKGDLQGEETQYF.

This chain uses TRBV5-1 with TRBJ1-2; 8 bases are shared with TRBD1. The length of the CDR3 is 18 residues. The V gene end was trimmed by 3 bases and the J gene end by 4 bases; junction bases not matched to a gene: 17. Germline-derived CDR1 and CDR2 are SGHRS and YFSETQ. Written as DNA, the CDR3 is TGCGCCAGCAGCTCGGCCCCGGCTCGGACAGGGAATTTCTATGGCTACACCTTC. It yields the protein CASSSAPARTGNFYGYTF.

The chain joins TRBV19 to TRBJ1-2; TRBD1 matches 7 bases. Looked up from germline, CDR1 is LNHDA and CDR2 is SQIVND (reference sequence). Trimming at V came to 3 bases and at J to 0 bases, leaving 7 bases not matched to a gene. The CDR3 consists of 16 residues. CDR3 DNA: TGTGCCAGTAGTATTGGACAGGCCGCTTCTAACTATGGCTACACCTTC. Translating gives CASSIGQAASNYGYTF.

The CDR3 nucleotides read TGTGCCAGCAGCGTGACTAGCGGATCCTACAATGAGCAGTTCTTC. This encodes CASSVTSGSYNEQFF. V is TRBV9 and J is TRBJ2-1; 9 positions agree with TRBD2. Germline V gives CDR1 SGDLS, CDR2 YYNGEE. Germline trimming cut 2 bases from V and 1 base from J; bases unmatched to any gene: 1. CDR3 length: 15 amino acids. The full variable domain, rest sourced from reference TRBV9 and TRBJ2-1, is DSGVTQTPKHLITATGQRVTLRCSPRSGDLSVYWYQQSLDQGLQFLIQYYNGEERAKGNILERFSAQQFPDLHSELNLSSLELGDSALYFCASSVTSGSYNEQFFGPGTRLTVL.

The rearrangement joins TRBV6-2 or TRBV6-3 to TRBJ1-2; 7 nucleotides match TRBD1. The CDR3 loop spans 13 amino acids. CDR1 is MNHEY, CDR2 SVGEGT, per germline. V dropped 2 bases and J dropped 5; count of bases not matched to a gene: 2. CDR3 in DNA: TGTGCCAGCAGTTACGTGGGACAGTATGGCTACACCTTC. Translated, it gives CASSYVGQYGYTF.

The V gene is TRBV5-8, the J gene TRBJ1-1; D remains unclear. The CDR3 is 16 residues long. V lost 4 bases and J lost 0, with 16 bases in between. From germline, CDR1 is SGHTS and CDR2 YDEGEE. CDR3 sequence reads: CASSPTLGSMNTEAFF. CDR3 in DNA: TGTGCCAGCAGCCCGACATTAGGCTCCATGAACACTGAAGCTTTCTTT.

CDR3 coding DNA: TGCGCCAGCAGCTTGCAAGGAGGAGGGACAGATACGCAGTATTTT. Residues: CASSLQGGGTDTQYF. The genes are TRBV5-1 and TRBJ2-3, with a weak D call TRBD2 (6 bases). Germline CDR1 and CDR2: SGHRS and YFSETQ. V shed 1 base and J shed 3 bases, with 12 bases lying between them. The CDR3 covers 15 residues. The variable domain in full, with the rest retrieved from reference TRBV5-1 and TRBJ2-3, is KAGVTQTPRYLIKTRGQQVTLSCSPISGHRSVSWYQQTPGQGLQFLFEYFSETQRNKGNFPGRFSGRQFSNSRSEMNVSTLELGDSALYLCASSLQGGGTDTQYFGPGTRLTVL.

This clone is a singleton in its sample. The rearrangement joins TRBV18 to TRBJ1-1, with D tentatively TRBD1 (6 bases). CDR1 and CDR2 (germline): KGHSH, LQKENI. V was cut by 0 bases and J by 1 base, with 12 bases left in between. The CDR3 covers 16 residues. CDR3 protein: CASSPPIGGTNTEAFF. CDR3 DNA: TGTGCCAGCTCACCACCGATTGGGGGCACGAACACTGAAGCTTTCTTT.

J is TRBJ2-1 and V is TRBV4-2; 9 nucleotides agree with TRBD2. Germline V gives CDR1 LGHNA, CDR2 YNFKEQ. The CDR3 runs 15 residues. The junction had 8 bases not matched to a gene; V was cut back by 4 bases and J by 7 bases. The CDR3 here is CASSPSGGRFNEQFF. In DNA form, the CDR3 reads TGTGCCAGCAGCCCGAGCGGGGGGCGTTTTAATGAGCAGTTCTTC.

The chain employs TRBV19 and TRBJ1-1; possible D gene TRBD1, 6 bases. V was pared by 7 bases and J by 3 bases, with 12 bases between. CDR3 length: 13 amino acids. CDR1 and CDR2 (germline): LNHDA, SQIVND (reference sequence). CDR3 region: CASKPYRDTEAFF. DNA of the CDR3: TGTGCCAGTAAACCCTACAGGGACACTGAAGCTTTCTTT.

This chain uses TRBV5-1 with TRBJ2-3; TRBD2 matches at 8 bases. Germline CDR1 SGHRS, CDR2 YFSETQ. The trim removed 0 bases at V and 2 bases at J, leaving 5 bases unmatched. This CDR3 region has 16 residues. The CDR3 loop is CASSLGSGGYTDTQYF. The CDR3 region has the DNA TGCGCCAGCAGCTTGGGGAGCGGGGGATACACAGATACGCAGTATTTT.

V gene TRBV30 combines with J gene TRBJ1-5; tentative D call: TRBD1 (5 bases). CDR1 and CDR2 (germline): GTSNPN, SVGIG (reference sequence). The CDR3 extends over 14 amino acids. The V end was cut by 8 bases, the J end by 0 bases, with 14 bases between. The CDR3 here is CAGSWGGSNQPQHF. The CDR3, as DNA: TGTGCCGGATCATGGGGGGGTAGCAATCAGCCCCAGCATTTT.

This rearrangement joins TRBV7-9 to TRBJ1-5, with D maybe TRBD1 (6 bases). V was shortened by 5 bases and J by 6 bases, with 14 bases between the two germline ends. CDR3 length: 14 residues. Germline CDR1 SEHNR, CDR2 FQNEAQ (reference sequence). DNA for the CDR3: TGTGCCAGCAGCCCCCGGGAAGGGGGTCAGCCCCAGCATTTT. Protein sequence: CASSPREGGQPQHF.

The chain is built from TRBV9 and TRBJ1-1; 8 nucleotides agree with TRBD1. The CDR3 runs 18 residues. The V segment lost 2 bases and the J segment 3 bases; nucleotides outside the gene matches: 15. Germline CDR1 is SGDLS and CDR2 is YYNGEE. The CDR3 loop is CASSVFRTGGIPDTEAFF. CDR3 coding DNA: TGTGCCAGCAGCGTCTTTCGAACAGGGGGTATTCCGGACACTGAAGCTTTCTTT.

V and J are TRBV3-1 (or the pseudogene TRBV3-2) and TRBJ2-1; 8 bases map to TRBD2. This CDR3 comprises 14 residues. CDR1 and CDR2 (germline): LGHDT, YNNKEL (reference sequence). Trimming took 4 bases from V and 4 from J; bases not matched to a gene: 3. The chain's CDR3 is CASSPGLVYNEQFF. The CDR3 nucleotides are TGTGCCAGCAGCCCGGGACTAGTGTACAATGAGCAGTTCTTC.

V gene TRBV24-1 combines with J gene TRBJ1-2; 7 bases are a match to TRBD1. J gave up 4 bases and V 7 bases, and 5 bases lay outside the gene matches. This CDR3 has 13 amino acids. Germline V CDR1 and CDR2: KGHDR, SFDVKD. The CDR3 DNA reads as TGTGCCACCAGCCGTACAGGGGTCTATGGCTACACCTTC. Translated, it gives CATSRTGVYGYTF.

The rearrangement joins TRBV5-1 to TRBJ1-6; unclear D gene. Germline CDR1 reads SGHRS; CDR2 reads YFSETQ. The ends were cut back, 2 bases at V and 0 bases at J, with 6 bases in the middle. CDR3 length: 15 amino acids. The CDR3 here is CASSLFSSYNSPLHF. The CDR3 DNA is TGCGCCAGCAGCTTATTCAGCTCCTATAATTCACCCCTCCACTTT.

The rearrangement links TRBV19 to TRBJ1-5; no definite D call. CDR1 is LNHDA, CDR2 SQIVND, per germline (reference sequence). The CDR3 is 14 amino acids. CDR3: CASHEYLSNQPQHF. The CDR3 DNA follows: TGTGCAAGTCATGAGTACCTTAGCAATCAGCCCCAGCATTTT.